The present entry profiles one TCR beta chain with its context. After removal of 4 bases from V and 0 bases from J, the junction contained 5 bases not matched to a gene. Per germline, CDR1 WNHNN and CDR2 SYGVQD (reference sequence). The CDR3 loop spans 18 amino acids. In the authors' methods: By means of reference gene primer amplification, nucleated cell counts were estimated. Measured with immunoSEQ multiplex PCR; TCRdb has only the in-frame clones, and not every one. The V and J calls and clone size come from that table; D and trimming were worked out from the DNA. Of around 240,000 clones listed, 70% to 85% were seen once; the top ten hold over 1.2%. The sample comes from a study of blood T cell repertoires in COVID-19. Overall study context: Samples taken during acute and convalescent COVID-19 were collected in the United States, Italy and Spain. PBMCs, B-cell-depleted T cells, or T cells were the source of the cDNA or gDNA that made up the material.

The source is a woman aged 40 to 50 who had recovered from COVID-19. The material sequenced was peripheral blood. The rearrangement joins TRBV10-1 to TRBJ2-2; 13 positions match TRBD2. CDR3 sequence reads: CASSAGTSGVANTGELFF. The CDR3 nucleotides are TGCGCCAGCAGTGCGGGGACTAGCGGGGTCGCGAACACCGGGGAGCTGTTTTTT.